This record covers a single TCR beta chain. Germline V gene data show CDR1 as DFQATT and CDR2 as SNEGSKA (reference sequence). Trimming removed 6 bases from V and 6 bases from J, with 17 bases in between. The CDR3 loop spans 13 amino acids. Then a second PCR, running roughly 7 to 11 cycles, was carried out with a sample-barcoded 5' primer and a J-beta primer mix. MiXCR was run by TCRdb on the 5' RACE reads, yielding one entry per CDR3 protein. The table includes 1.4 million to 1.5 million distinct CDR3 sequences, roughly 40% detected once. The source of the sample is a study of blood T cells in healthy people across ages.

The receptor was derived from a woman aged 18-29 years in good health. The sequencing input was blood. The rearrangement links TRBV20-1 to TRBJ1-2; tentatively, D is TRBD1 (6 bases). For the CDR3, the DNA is TGCAGTGCCCCCCAGCGGGGGGCGGATGGCTACACCTTC. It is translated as CSAPQRGADGYTF.